These 27 T cell receptor beta chains were all obtained from the same sample, sequenced in a study of T cells in tuberculosis. Assay used: immunoSEQ multiplex PCR; TCRdb lists only in-frame clones, some missing. The sample shows some 30,000 clones, nearly 90% of them seen only once. Time point in this sample: new active TB diagnosis, blood taken before or within 7 days of starting treatment. Source: PBMCs, taken at tuberculosis diagnosis. The source is an adult with tuberculosis.

J is TRBJ2-3 and V is TRBV18; TRBD1 aligns across 11 bases. J gave up 4 bases and V 1 base, and 7 bases lay outside the gene matches. This CDR3 spans 17 amino acids. Looked up from germline, CDR1 is KGHSH and CDR2 is LQKENI. The CDR3 nucleotides read TGTGCCAGCTCACCACTACGGACAGGGGGCCTTTCAGATACGCAGTATTTT. It yields the protein CASSPLRTGGLSDTQYF.

This clone is a singleton in its sample. The rearrangement joins TRBV5-6 to TRBJ1-6; D possibly corresponds to TRBD1 (5 bases). Germline loops: CDR1 SGHDT, CDR2 YYEEEE. This CDR3 spans 15 amino acids. V lost 3 bases and J lost 4, with 11 bases in between. CDR3 coding DNA: TGTGCCAGCAGCTACGGGACTCCGTATAATTCACCCCTCCACTTT. Protein: CASSYGTPYNSPLHF.

This clone has more than one count but fewer than ten. The chain combines TRBV28 with TRBJ1-5; D remains ambiguous. Germline V gene data show CDR1 as MDHEN and CDR2 as SYDVKM. The CDR3 consists of 14 residues. V was clipped by 2 bases and J by 7 bases, with 12 bases between them. This CDR3 reads CASSLGAAGQPQHF. CDR3 nucleotides: TGTGCCAGCAGTTTAGGAGCGGCGGGGCAGCCCCAGCATTTT.

The genes are TRBV4-1 and TRBJ2-2; 8 positions match TRBD1. The CDR3 contains 16 residues. Germline CDR1 and CDR2: MGHRA and YSYEKL. J was trimmed by 4 bases and V by 3 bases; bases with no gene match: 7. Here the CDR3 reads CASSQYTGTGTGELFF. The CDR3 DNA reads as TGCGCCAGCAGCCAGTATACCGGGACAGGCACCGGGGAGCTGTTTTTT.

J is TRBJ2-1 and V is TRBV19; 7 bases match TRBD2. The length of the CDR3 is 18 residues. V lost 3 bases, J lost 5 bases, and 16 bases stayed unmatched. CDR1 is LNHDA and CDR2 is SQIVND in the germline V gene (reference sequence). The CDR3 nucleotides read TGTGCCAGTAGTATCTTGTCCCCTTTGCGGGAGACGCACAATGAGCAGTTCTTC. Protein: CASSILSPLRETHNEQFF.

There are a few counts of this clone. The chain uses TRBV28 and TRBJ1-2, with a tentative D call TRBD1 (5 bases). In germline, CDR1 is MDHEN, CDR2 SYDVKM. CDR3 length equals 13 residues. Trimming removed 3 bases at V and 3 bases at J, with 8 bases between. CDR3 DNA sequence: TGTGCCAGCAGTTTTACCAGGGACTATGGCTACACCTTC. It specifies CASSFTRDYGYTF.

CDR3 in DNA: TGTGCCAGTAGTATTATTAACGGTGAAAAACTGTTTTTT. It is translated as CASSIINGEKLFF. V is TRBV19 and J is TRBJ1-4, with no clear D. Trimming shortened V by 3 bases and J by 7 bases, and 9 bases separated the two germline ends. This CDR3 has 13 amino acids. The V gene's germline CDR1 is LNHDA and CDR2 SQIVND (reference sequence).

The chain couples TRBV9 to TRBJ2-5, with TRBD1 matching over 8 bases. The V and J ends lost 7 bases and 5 bases, in that order; junction bases with no gene match: 7. There are 13 residues in the CDR3. Germline CDR1 SGDLS, CDR2 YYNGEE. The CDR3 loop reads CASGQGGWETQYF. In nucleotides, the CDR3 is TGTGCCAGCGGACAGGGCGGTTGGGAGACCCAGTACTTC. Filled out from reference TRBV9 and TRBJ2-5, the complete variable domain reads DSGVTQTPKHLITATGQRVTLRCSPRSGDLSVYWYQQSLDQGLQFLIQYYNGEERAKGNILERFSAQQFPDLHSELNLSSLELGDSALYFCASGQGGWETQYFGPGTRLLVL.

CDR3 loop: CASSSRAGANTEAFF. CDR3 in DNA: TGTGCCAGTAGCTCCCGGGCGGGGGCTAACACTGAAGCTTTCTTT. This chain links TRBV19 with TRBJ1-1; a possible D gene is TRBD1 (6 bases). The CDR3 runs to 15 residues. V lost 6 bases and J 2 bases, leaving 16 bases between the germline ends. CDR1 and CDR2 (germline): LNHDA, SQIVND (reference sequence).

The gene calls are TRBV4-1 and TRBJ2-2; no definite D call. Per the germline V gene, CDR1 is MGHRA and CDR2 is YSYEKL. Trimming took off 0 bases at V and 1 base at J, with 6 bases between the two ends. CDR3 length equals 15 residues. CDR3 DNA sequence: TGCGCCAGCAGCCAAGATCCTCTGAACACCGGGGAGCTGTTTTTT. This codes for CASSQDPLNTGELFF.

The chain joins TRBV4-1 to TRBJ2-7; D perhaps matches TRBD2 (5 bases). The CDR3 totals 15 residues. In germline, CDR1 is MGHRA, CDR2 YSYEKL. The ends were cut back, 0 bases at V and 0 bases at J, with 9 bases in the middle. The chain's CDR3 is CASSQEAEPSYEQYF. CDR3 bases: TGCGCCAGCAGCCAAGAAGCGGAGCCCTCCTACGAGCAGTACTTC.

The chain couples TRBV4-3 to TRBJ2-2; D not resolved. Trimming removed 0 bases at V and 4 bases at J, with 12 bases between. CDR1 is LGHNA, CDR2 YSLEER, per germline. CDR3 length equals 16 residues. The DNA for the CDR3 is TGCGCCAGCAGCCAAGATACGTACGGTTCCACCGGGGAGCTGTTTTTT. It translates to CASSQDTYGSTGELFF.

This chain joins TRBV5-1 and TRBJ1-1; D is unresolved. V lost 0 bases and J 8 bases, leaving 17 bases between the germline ends. Germline lookup yields CDR1 SGHRS and CDR2 YFSETQ. The CDR3 totals 15 residues. The CDR3 loop reads CASSLDGYLWEEAFF. The DNA for the CDR3 is TGCGCCAGCAGCTTGGATGGGTATCTCTGGGAGGAAGCTTTCTTT.

In its sample, this clone was seen a few times. The chain carries TRBV5-4 and TRBJ1-2; D is unclear. CDR1 SGHNT and CDR2 YYREEE come from the germline V gene (reference sequence). This CDR3 is 12 amino acids long. Trimming pared 3 bases from V and 4 bases from J, leaving 7 bases between. The CDR3 DNA is TGTGCCAGCAGCTCGACGGGCTATGGCTACACCTTC. Protein: CASSSTGYGYTF.

V usage is TRBV5-1 and J usage is TRBJ2-3; 9 nucleotides line up with TRBD2. The CDR3 length is 15 residues. CDR1 and CDR2 from the germline V gene are SGHRS and YFSETQ. The V and J ends lost 3 bases and 5 bases, in that order; junction bases with no gene match: 7. The CDR3 nucleotides are TGCGCCAGCAGCTCGGGACTAGCTTCTGGAGATACGCAGTATTTT. This gives the protein CASSSGLASGDTQYF.

The chain recombines TRBV7-9 with TRBJ2-3; 9 bases line up with TRBD1. With 4 bases clipped from V and 4 bases from J, the junction kept 6 bases outside the gene matches. This CDR3 region has 15 residues. Germline V gene lookup returns CDR1 SEHNR and CDR2 FQNEAQ (reference sequence). The CDR3 nucleotides read TGTGCCAGCAGCTCTCGACAGGGGGTCGCAGATACGCAGTATTTT. Its translation: CASSSRQGVADTQYF. Together with reference TRBV7-9 and TRBJ2-3, the CDR3 gives the full variable domain: DTGVSQNPRHKITKRGQNVTFRCDPISEHNRLYWYRQTLGQGPEFLTYFQNEAQLEKSRLLSDRFSAERPKGSFSTLEIQRTEQGDSAMYLCASSSRQGVADTQYFGPGTRLTVL.

The chain combines TRBV6-1 with TRBJ1-2, with a weak D call TRBD1 (5 bases). The length of the CDR3 is 13 residues. Between the trimmed V and J ends, which lost 1 base and 2 bases, there was a span of 5 bases. CDR1 and CDR2 from the germline V gene are MNHNS and SASEGT. This chain's CDR3 is CASSEEGNYGYTF. CDR3 sequence (DNA): TGTGCCAGCAGTGAAGAGGGGAACTATGGCTACACCTTC.

The gene calls are TRBV27 and TRBJ1-5; no definite D call. Between the trimmed V and J ends, which lost 7 bases and 0 bases, there was a span of 10 bases. This CDR3 comprises 14 residues. Per the germline V gene, CDR1 is MNHEY and CDR2 is SMNVEV (reference sequence). Here the CDR3 DNA reads TGTGCCAGCAATCCCGGGGATAGCAATCAGCCCCAGCATTTT. The encoded protein is CASNPGDSNQPQHF.

This chain uses TRBV7-6 with TRBJ2-5; D possibly corresponds to TRBD2 (6 bases). The V end lost 5 bases, the J end lost 4 bases, and 14 bases lay between the germline ends. Germline V gene lookup returns CDR1 SGHVS and CDR2 FNYEAQ. This CDR3 comprises 14 residues. The CDR3 DNA reads as TGTGCCAGCAGCCCCACGGGGGTCCGAGAGACCCAGTACTTC. Protein product: CASSPTGVRETQYF.

V is TRBV7-2 and J is TRBJ2-3, with 13 nucleotides matching TRBD2. From germline, CDR1 is SGHTA and CDR2 FQGNSA. J gave up 4 bases and V 6 bases, and 4 bases lay outside the gene matches. This CDR3 comprises 15 residues. CDR3 sequence reads: CASRRTSGGADTQYF. CDR3 nucleotide sequence: TGTGCCAGCAGAAGGACTAGCGGGGGCGCAGATACGCAGTATTTT.

V gene TRBV7-8 combines with J gene TRBJ2-7, with TRBD2 matching 9 bases. V lost 5 bases, J lost 7 bases, and 9 bases stayed unmatched. CDR1 is SGHVS and CDR2 is FQNEAQ in the germline V gene. CDR3 length: 14 amino acids. The CDR3 DNA reads as TGTGCCAGCAGCCTGGGACTAGCCCAGAATGAGCAGTACTTC. Translation gives CASSLGLAQNEQYF.

The gene calls are TRBV6-5 and TRBJ2-2; tentatively, D is TRBD1 (5 bases). Between the trimmed V and J ends, which lost 2 bases and 7 bases, there was a span of 11 bases. The CDR3 has 14 residues. Germline CDR1 MNHEY, CDR2 SVGAGI. DNA for the CDR3: TGTGCCAGCAGTTACGACCAGGGATTCGGGGAGCTGTTTTTT. It encodes CASSYDQGFGELFF.

CDR3 protein: CASSLSGGYYEQYF. CDR3 sequence (DNA): TGTGCCAGCAGTTTATCTGGCGGGTACTACGAGCAGTACTTC. This chain links TRBV28 with TRBJ2-7; the D gene is possibly TRBD2 (5 bases). Germline V lookup: CDR1 MDHEN, CDR2 SYDVKM. Trimming stripped 1 base from V and 3 bases from J, with 10 bases between. There are 14 residues in the CDR3.

This chain joins TRBV15 and TRBJ2-1; no definite D call. V lost 0 bases and J lost 6, with 3 bases in between. Germline V gene sequence: CDR1 LNHNV, CDR2 YYDKDF (reference sequence). CDR3 length: 12 amino acids. The CDR3 sequence is CATSRDGNEQFF. The CDR3 region has the DNA TGTGCCACCAGCAGAGACGGCAATGAGCAGTTCTTC.

This chain connects TRBV7-6 to TRBJ2-3; 10 positions match TRBD2. The germline V gene has CDR1 SGHVS and CDR2 FNYEAQ. Germline trimming cut 3 bases from V and 4 bases from J; bases unmatched to any gene: 7. The CDR3 sequence is 16 residues long. The DNA for the CDR3 is TGTGCCAGCAGCTTCTCTAGCGGGAGTTTCGCAGATACGCAGTATTTT. It specifies CASSFSSGSFADTQYF. The variable domain in full, completed from reference TRBV7-6 and TRBJ2-3, reads GAGVSQSPRYKVTKRGQDVALRCDPISGHVSLYWYRQALGQGPEFLTYFNYEAQQDKSGLPNDRFSAERPEGSISTLTIQRTEQRDSAMYRCASSFSSGSFADTQYFGPGTRLTVL.

This clone showed up just once. This chain joins TRBV5-8 and TRBJ2-5; 8 positions match TRBD1. This CDR3 region has 14 residues. Germline loops: CDR1 SGHTS, CDR2 YDEGEE. Unmatched junction bases numbered 2, after V lost 0 bases and J lost 4 bases. CDR3 amino acids: CASSLVTGGETQYF. The CDR3 bases are TGTGCCAGCAGCTTGGTTACAGGGGGAGAGACCCAGTACTTC.

In its sample, this clone was seen once. The V and J genes are TRBV27 and TRBJ2-1; D gene uncertain. This CDR3 region has 11 residues. Per the germline V gene, CDR1 is MNHEY and CDR2 is SMNVEV (reference sequence). V was cut by 5 bases and J by 12 bases, with 11 bases left in between. The CDR3 sequence: CASSLKLVQFF. Written as DNA, the CDR3 is TGTGCCAGCAGTCTAAAGTTAGTGCAGTTCTTC.